A selection of T cell receptor beta chains follows, all from one sample in a study of OX40 agonist ivuxolimab in advanced cancers. Sequencing used immunoSEQ multiplex PCR; TCRdb keeps in-frame clones, though not all of them. The sample has 60,000 to 75,000 clones; roughly 80% are singletons. The specimen was CD4+ or CD8+ T cells sorted from blood, collected in a trial of the OX40 agonist ivuxolimab. Receptors were obtained from an adult with an advanced solid tumor such as melanoma, head and neck, liver or kidney cancer. CDR3s include the opening cysteine and the closing phenylalanine or tryptophan.

CDR3 protein,V gene,J gene
CASSLTITDTQYF,TRBV2,TRBJ2-3
CASSLVTGTGHNEQFF,TRBV11-2,TRBJ2-1
CASSESQFRLFF,TRBV25-1,TRBJ2-2
CASSLTGESEQYF,TRBV7-7,NA
CASSYSTGFTEAFF,TRBV6-5,TRBJ1-1
CASSPVTGSGNTIYF,TRBV18,TRBJ1-3
CASSMDRGLDEKLFF,TRBV19,TRBJ1-4
CASSVQGARNSPLHF,TRBV28,TRBJ1-6
CASSFIKGYAFF,TRBV6-5,TRBJ1-1
CASSKVKRGGYEQYF,TRBV21-1,TRBJ2-7
CASSDTPGLAARTDTQYF,TRBV28,TRBJ2-3
CASSLGRGQSDEKLFF,TRBV13,TRBJ1-4
CASSFSRENEQFF,TRBV5-4,TRBJ2-1
CASSRDRDGTEAFF,TRBV6-1,TRBJ1-1
CASSPPDRLYGYTF,TRBV18,TRBJ1-2
CASTQGQAGGQFF,TRBV14,TRBJ2-1
CASSKRGQGRNTGELFF,TRBV7-2,TRBJ2-2
CASSIQMDQPQHF,TRBV19,TRBJ1-5
CASSSLGGSNTGELFF,TRBV6-5,TRBJ2-2
CASSTTFLGGNEQYF,TRBV6-5,TRBJ2-7
CAISESGVSSYNSPLHF,TRBV10-3,TRBJ1-6
CASSGQGFYGYTF,TRBV27,TRBJ1-2
CASSKPSGTSAKNIQYF,TRBV18,TRBJ2-4
CASSNQAGYYNEQFF,TRBV19,TRBJ2-1
CASSPGGQSRPRANVLTF,TRBV5-6,TRBJ2-6
CASSKRGVAGPSVVYEQYF,TRBV21-1,TRBJ2-7
CASSSWTGGTGELFF,TRBV5-1,TRBJ2-2
CASMGGTGWTEAFF,TRBV5-1,TRBJ1-1
CASSLLDRGGREKLFF,TRBV28,TRBJ1-4
CASSLGTGEYEKLFF,TRBV5-8,TRBJ1-4
CASSTRTVLETQYF,TRBV7-9,TRBJ2-5
CASSQGGEKLFF,TRBV7-9,TRBJ1-4
CASSFSTGTEQYF,TRBV2,TRBJ2-7
CASRYSGEQYF,TRBV2,TRBJ2-7
CASSLTGLLGETQYF,TRBV5-1,TRBJ2-5
CASSWKTESGQPQHF,TRBV6-1,TRBJ1-5
CASSLRKQSNQPQHF,TRBV7-8,TRBJ1-5
CASGSGAPATGELFF,TRBV12-5,TRBJ2-2
CASSVIQGSVTF,TRBV19,TRBJ1-2
CASRRGDAFF,TRBV28,TRBJ1-1
CASSPDRAGSPLHF,TRBV5-6,TRBJ1-6
CASSILGAPSFSGANVLTF,TRBV19,TRBJ2-6
CASSEQGTNQPQHF,TRBV7-9,TRBJ1-5
CASSQPQAGANSPLHF,TRBV4-2,TRBJ1-6
CAWSRDSGSGNTIYF,TRBV30,TRBJ1-3
CASSFYRQGGNTEAFF,TRBV27,TRBJ1-1
CASSLGLGDYGYTF,TRBV6-5,TRBJ1-2
CASSAGTGLAGDTEAFF,TRBV25-1,TRBJ1-1
CASSYRSSNQPQHF,TRBV6-6,TRBJ1-5
CASSPSRGGTIQYF,TRBV18,TRBJ2-4
CASSLKSGGLGQFF,TRBV13,TRBJ2-1
CASSEGNRGNTDTQYF,TRBV2,TRBJ2-3
CASSPPSSYEQYF,TRBV18,TRBJ2-7